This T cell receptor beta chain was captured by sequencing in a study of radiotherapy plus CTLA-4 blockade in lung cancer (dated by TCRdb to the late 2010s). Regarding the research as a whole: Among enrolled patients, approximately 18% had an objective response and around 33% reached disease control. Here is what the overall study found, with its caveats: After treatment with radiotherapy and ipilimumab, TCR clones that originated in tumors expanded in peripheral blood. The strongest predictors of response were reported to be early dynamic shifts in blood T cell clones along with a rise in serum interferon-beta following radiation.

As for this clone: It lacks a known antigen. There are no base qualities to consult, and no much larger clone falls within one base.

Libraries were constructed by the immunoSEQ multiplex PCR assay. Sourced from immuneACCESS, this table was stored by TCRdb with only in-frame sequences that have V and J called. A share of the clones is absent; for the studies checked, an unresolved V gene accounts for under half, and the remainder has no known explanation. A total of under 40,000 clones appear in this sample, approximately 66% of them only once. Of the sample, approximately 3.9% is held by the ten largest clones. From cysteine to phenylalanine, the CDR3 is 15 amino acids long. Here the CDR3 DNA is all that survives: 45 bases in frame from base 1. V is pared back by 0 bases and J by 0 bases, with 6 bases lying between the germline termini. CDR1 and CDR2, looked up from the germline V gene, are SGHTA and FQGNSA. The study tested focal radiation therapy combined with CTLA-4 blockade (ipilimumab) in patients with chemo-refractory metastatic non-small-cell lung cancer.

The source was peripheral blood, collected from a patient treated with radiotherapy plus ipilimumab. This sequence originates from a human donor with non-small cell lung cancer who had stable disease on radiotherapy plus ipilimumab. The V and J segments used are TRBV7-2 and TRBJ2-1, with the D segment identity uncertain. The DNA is TGTGCCAGCAGCTTAGCAGGGATCTCCTACAATGAGCAGTTCTTC. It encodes CASSLAGISYNEQFF.